This is a list of T cell receptor beta chains from one sample in a study of T cell responses to AZD1222 COVID-19 vaccine. Profiled with immunoSEQ multiplex PCR; TCRdb holds only in-frame clones, not every one. The table includes around 80,000 clones, 80% to 90% detected once. This material consisted of peripheral blood, taken 28 days after the second AZD1222 dose. Receptor source: an adult who received the AZD1222 COVID-19 vaccine. The CDR3 runs from the conserved cysteine through the conserved F or W. D genes are given only for firm matches. Not all rows give a size; the values are once, few, many and, for expanded clones, a class.

v_gene	abundance	d_gene	j_gene	len	CDR3aa	CDR3nt
TRBV2	-	-	TRBJ1-2	15	CASSGRGEVNYGYTF	TGTGCCAGCAGTGGCAGGGGCGAGGTTAACTATGGCTACACCTTC
TRBV7-9	-	-	TRBJ2-1	17	CASSPGVSLSPYNEQFF	TGTGCCAGCAGCCCGGGAGTCTCTCTGAGCCCCTACAATGAGCAGTTCTTC
TRBV29-1	once	-	TRBJ2-7	13	CSVAAGAPGQAYF	-
TRBV2	once	TRBD1	TRBJ1-5	15	CASSEAGTGGQPQHF	TGTGCCAGCAGTGAAGCGGGGACAGGGGGTCAGCCCCAGCATTTT
TRBV11-2	-	-	TRBJ2-3	14	CASSLSLGGDTQYF	TGTGCCAGCAGCTTATCCCTAGGGGGGGATACGCAGTATTTT
TRBV19	-	-	TRBJ1-1	14	CASSGAVGSTEAFF	TGTGCCAGTAGTGGGGCAGTTGGGAGCACTGAAGCTTTCTTT
TRBV30	once	TRBD1	TRBJ2-7	14	CAWSVGTGSYEQYF	TGTGCCTGGAGTGTGGGGACAGGGAGCTACGAGCAGTACTTC
TRBV7-9	few	-	TRBJ2-7	12	CASSSSRGEQYF	TGTGCCAGCAGCTCAAGTCGGGGCGAGCAGTACTTC
TRBV5-5	-	TRBD2	TRBJ2-2	17	CASSLGLAGVNTGELFF	TGTGCCAGCAGCCTGGGACTAGCGGGGGTAAACACCGGGGAGCTGTTTTTT
TRBV4-1	-	TRBD2	TRBJ2-1	14	CASSQPSGADEQFF	TGCGCCAGCAGCCAGCCTAGCGGGGCCGATGAGCAGTTCTTC
TRBV4-1	-	TRBD1	TRBJ1-6	15	CASSRGTENNSPLHF	TGCGCCAGCAGCCGCGGGACAGAGAATAATTCACCCCTCCACTTT
TRBV28	-	-	TRBJ2-6	18	CASSSSFAGRSGANVLTF	TGTGCCAGCAGTTCATCGTTCGCAGGGCGCTCTGGGGCCAACGTCCTGACTTTC
TRBV3-1/TRBV3-2	few	-	TRBJ2-5	15	CASSQVSGLQETQYF	TGTGCCAGCAGCCAAGTTTCAGGACTACAAGAGACCCAGTACTTC
TRBV12-3/TRBV12-4	-	TRBD1	TRBJ1-1	13	CASSSGTGDLAFF	TGTGCCAGCAGTTCAGGGACAGGGGACTTGGCTTTCTTT
TRBV15	-	-	TRBJ2-5	16	CATSRDLGGTEETQYF	TGTGCCACCAGCAGAGATCTTGGTGGGACTGAAGAGACCCAGTACTTC
TRBV10-3	-	-	TRBJ2-5	15	CAISESWTAIETQYF	TGTGCCATCAGTGAGTCATGGACGGCGATAGAGACCCAGTACTTC
TRBV29-1	-	-	TRBJ1-1	13	CSVETAMNTEAFF	TGCAGCGTTGAAACCGCCATGAACACTGAAGCTTTCTTT
TRBV6-5	-	-	TRBJ1-5	15	CASSSGLGIDQPQHF	TGTGCCAGCAGCTCCGGACTAGGTATAGATCAGCCCCAGCATTTT
TRBV5-6	-	-	TRBJ1-2	13	CASSLASTSGYTF	TGTGCCAGCAGCTTGGCGTCCACTAGTGGCTACACCTTC
TRBV19	-	-	TRBJ1-2	14	CASSIGYTGYGYTF	TGTGCCAGTAGTATAGGTTATACTGGCTATGGCTACACCTTC
TRBV28	-	-	TRBJ1-3	16	CATIDTGAVSGNTIYF	TGTGCCACAATCGATACGGGGGCGGTCTCTGGAAACACCATATATTTT
TRBV29-1	few	-	TRBJ2-1	14	CSVVPSGPGGEQFF	TGCAGCGTTGTCCCTTCGGGACCAGGCGGTGAGCAGTTCTTC
TRBV4-1	-	-	TRBJ2-2	15	CASSQEERVVGELFF	TGCGCCAGCAGCCAAGAGGAAAGGGTGGTCGGGGAGCTGTTTTTT
TRBV6-6	-	TRBD1	TRBJ2-2	16	CASRNGGTGAGGELFF	TGTGCCAGCAGGAACGGCGGGACAGGGGCAGGCGGGGAGCTGTTTTTT
TRBV28	-	-	TRBJ2-4	15	CASSPQQGYKNIQYF	TGTGCCAGCAGTCCCCAGCAGGGGTACAAAAACATTCAGTACTTC
TRBV3-1/TRBV3-2	-	TRBD1	TRBJ2-7	16	CASSLRDRGLHRSQYF	TGTGCCAGCAGCCTACGGGACAGGGGGCTTCATCGTTCTCAATACTTC
TRBV19	-	-	TRBJ1-4	14	CASSRSATNEKLFF	TGTGCCAGTAGTAGGTCGGCAACTAATGAAAAACTGTTTTTT
TRBV19	-	-	TRBJ1-2	13	CASSIVRRNGYTF	TGTGCCAGTAGTATAGTCCGGCGGAATGGCTACACCTTC
TRBV28	-	TRBD1	TRBJ1-5	17	CASSFHSSGQSNQPQHF	TGTGCCAGCAGTTTCCATAGTTCGGGACAGAGCAATCAGCCCCAGCATTTT
TRBV29-1	few	-	TRBJ2-1	13	CSVEDRKNNEQFF	TGCAGCGTTGAAGATAGGAAAAACAATGAGCAGTTCTTC
TRBV10-3	-	-	TRBJ2-7	13	CAISEAGIYEQYF	TGTGCCATCAGTGAAGCAGGTATATACGAGCAGTACTTC
TRBV24-1	-	TRBD1	TRBJ1-2	15	CATSRDSPHLTGYTF	TGTGCCACCAGCCGGGACAGCCCACACCTTACTGGCTACACCTTC
TRBV27	-	-	TRBJ2-6	15	CASSSYYSGANVLTF	TGTGCCAGCAGTTCTTACTACTCTGGGGCCAACGTCCTGACTTTC
TRBV29-1	-	-	TRBJ2-2	14	CSVADREATGELFF	TGCAGCGTCGCCGACAGGGAGGCCACCGGGGAGCTGTTTTTT
TRBV19	-	-	TRBJ2-1	13	CASSMGAYNEQFF	TGTGCCAGTAGTATGGGAGCCTACAATGAGCAGTTCTTC
TRBV14	-	-	TRBJ2-2	15	CASSHQQGNTGELFF	TGTGCCAGCAGCCACCAACAGGGGAACACCGGGGAGCTGTTTTTT
TRBV19	-	-	TRBJ1-5	17	CATKVGRGLSSNQPQHF	TGTGCCACCAAAGTCGGCAGGGGTCTCTCAAGCAATCAGCCCCAGCATTTT
TRBV21-1	few	-	TRBJ1-5	14	CASSANGVNQPQHF	TGTGCCAGCAGCGCCAACGGGGTTAATCAGCCCCAGCATTTT
TRBV5-5	-	TRBD2	TRBJ2-1	15	CASSFGGESYNEQFF	TGTGCCAGCAGCTTTGGGGGGGAATCCTACAATGAGCAGTTCTTC
TRBV4-2	-	TRBD2	TRBJ2-1	15	CASSQYGGGYNEQFF	TGTGCCAGCAGCCAATACGGGGGGGGTTACAATGAGCAGTTCTTC
TRBV6-5	-	TRBD1	TRBJ1-1	14	CASSYGTGITEAFF	TGTGCCAGCAGTTACGGGACAGGGATTACTGAAGCTTTCTTT
TRBV12-3/TRBV12-4	-	TRBD1	TRBJ1-5	13	CASSPDRVQPQHF	TGTGCCAGCAGTCCGGACAGGGTTCAGCCCCAGCATTTT
TRBV19	-	TRBD2	TRBJ2-7	15	CASSIREGNRYEQYF	TGTGCCAGTAGTATAAGGGAGGGGAATCGGTACGAGCAGTACTTC
TRBV7-3	-	-	TRBJ1-3	13	CASSLPDGNTIYF	TGTGCCAGCAGCTTACCGGATGGAAACACCATATATTTT
TRBV19	once	TRBD2	TRBJ2-3	17	CASSFRTSGGPGDTQYF	TGTGCCAGTAGTTTCAGGACTAGCGGGGGGCCAGGAGATACGCAGTATTTT
TRBV9	-	-	TRBJ1-1	13	CASSVGRNTEAFF	TGTGCCAGCAGCGTAGGGAGAAACACTGAAGCTTTCTTT
TRBV5-5	few	-	TRBJ1-1	16	CASSHWTEFMNTEAFF	TGTGCCAGCAGCCACTGGACAGAATTCATGAACACTGAAGCTTTCTTT
TRBV6-5	-	TRBD1	TRBJ1-1	14	CASSQQGARTEAFF	TGTGCCAGCAGTCAGCAGGGGGCGCGGACTGAAGCTTTCTTT